This T cell receptor beta chain was profiled in a study of cytomegalovirus exposure and HLA in healthy donors. Study-wide points: Of the V segments, some could not be distinguished, including TRBV6-2 and TRBV6-3, and were excluded. Most likely, a cluster of highly shared sequence variants arose as a sequencing artifact. An ancestry cluster, one associated with Asian ancestry, reportedly showed fewer N-insertions than the approximately 650-donor mean in a later analysis.

Comment on this clone: The antigen remains unidentified.

The PCR made use of 60 Vbeta and 13 Jbeta primers. Using immunoSEQ multiplex PCR, the repertoire was profiled, and TCRdb retains in-frame clones only, with some absent. Among over 150,000 clones listed, 65% to 75% were seen once. The length of the CDR3 is 15 residues. Germline CDR1 MGHRA, CDR2 YSYEKL. V was trimmed by 1 base and J by 0 bases, leaving 8 bases between them. This TCR derives from a young man in good health and CMV-seronegative. Sequences were obtained from PBMCs. The chain couples TRBV4-1 to TRBJ2-3, with D perhaps matching TRBD2 (5 bases). As DNA, the CDR3 is TGCGCCAGCAGCCAAGTAGGACTGAGCACAGATACGCAGTATTTT. Protein sequence: CASSQVGLSTDTQYF.